One and the same sample provided the 29 T cell receptor beta chains below, sequenced in a study of blood T cell repertoires in COVID-19. The data were produced by immunoSEQ multiplex PCR, yet TCRdb's version contains in-frame clones alone and is incomplete. The sample yields tens of thousands of clones, 65% to 90% seen once. The sequencing sample was made of peripheral blood. These TCRs come from a woman of 80 years or more with acute or convalescent COVID-19.

This clone was counted a single time. The rearrangement links TRBV10-3 to TRBJ1-2, with 8 bases aligning to TRBD1. This CDR3 has 18 residues. Germline V lookup: CDR1 ENHRY, CDR2 SYGVKD. J gave up 2 bases and V 5 bases, and 16 bases lay outside the gene matches. CDR3 nucleotide sequence: TGTGCCATCAGTCCCCTTCGACAGGGGTTTACCGAGAACTATGGCTACACCTTC. Translating gives CAISPLRQGFTENYGYTF.

CDR3 in amino acids: CASSLGPGQGTEAFF. CDR3 sequence (DNA): TGCGCCAGCAGCTTGGGACCGGGACAGGGAACTGAAGCTTTCTTT. V gene TRBV5-1 combines with J gene TRBJ1-1; TRBD1 agrees at 9 bases. The CDR3 sequence is 15 residues long. V was clipped by 0 bases and J by 5 bases; unmatched bases: 5. CDR1 SGHRS and CDR2 YFSETQ come from the germline V gene. Filled out from reference TRBV5-1 and TRBJ1-1, the complete variable domain reads KAGVTQTPRYLIKTRGQQVTLSCSPISGHRSVSWYQQTPGQGLQFLFEYFSETQRNKGNFPGRFSGRQFSNSRSEMNVSTLELGDSALYLCASSLGPGQGTEAFFGQGTRLTVV.

The chain links TRBV7-8 to TRBJ2-5; tentative D call: TRBD1 (5 bases). Germline CDR1 is SGHVS and CDR2 is FQNEAQ. The CDR3 is made up of 15 amino acids. Between the trimmed V and J ends, which lost 3 bases and 1 base, there was a span of 12 bases. The CDR3 region has the DNA TGTGCCAGCAGCTTCCAGGGTGCCGCCCAAGAGACCCAGTACTTC. Translation gives CASSFQGAAQETQYF. Full variable domain (rest looked up from reference TRBV7-8 and TRBJ2-5): GAGVSQSPRYKVAKRGQDVALRCDPISGHVSLFWYQQALGQGPEFLTYFQNEAQLDKSGLPSDRFFAERPEGSVSTLKIQRTQQEDSAVYLCASSFQGAAQETQYFGPGTRLLVL.

This clone was counted between two and nine times. The chain uses TRBV7-9 and TRBJ2-2; no firm D call. Germline CDR1 reads SEHNR; CDR2 reads FQNEAQ (reference sequence). The CDR3 contains 15 residues. Trimming pared 0 bases from V and 1 base from J, leaving 6 bases between. In DNA form, the CDR3 reads TGTGCCAGCAGCTTAGCGGTGCGGAACACCGGGGAGCTGTTTTTT. Its protein is CASSLAVRNTGELFF.

This chain connects TRBV7-2 to TRBJ1-1, with D unclear. V was cut by 1 base and J by 1 base, with 4 bases left in between. The CDR3 sequence is 13 residues long. Germline V gene data show CDR1 as SGHTA and CDR2 as FQGNSA. CDR3 DNA sequence: TGTGCCAGCAGCTTAGTCCGGAACACTGAAGCTTTCTTT. Residues: CASSLVRNTEAFF.

The J gene is TRBJ2-1, the V gene TRBV5-1; D is possibly TRBD2 (7 bases). The CDR3 length is 16 residues. Germline values: CDR1 SGHRS, CDR2 YFSETQ. The V and J ends lost 3 bases and 2 bases respectively, with 15 bases between them. Written as DNA, the CDR3 is TGCGCCAGCAGCTCACTCCCGGGGGGCCCCTACAATGAGCAGTTCTTC. It codes for CASSSLPGGPYNEQFF.

J is TRBJ1-4 and V is TRBV19; no definite D call. The CDR3 contains 14 residues. Germline CDR1 LNHDA, CDR2 SQIVND (reference sequence). V was clipped by 3 bases and J by 6 bases, with 11 bases between them. DNA of the CDR3: TGTGCCAGTAGTATGGAGGGCGGGTATGAAAAACTGTTTTTT. Encoded protein: CASSMEGGYEKLFF.

The J gene is TRBJ2-7, the V gene TRBV6-1, with 9 bases matching TRBD1. There are 15 residues in the CDR3. Per germline, CDR1 MNHNS and CDR2 SASEGT. V trimming: 0 bases; J trimming: 3 bases; junction bases outside the gene matches: 3. The CDR3 loop reads CASSEAPGQGYEQYF. The CDR3 DNA follows: TGTGCCAGCAGTGAAGCGCCGGGACAGGGCTACGAGCAGTACTTC.

The rearrangement uses TRBV7-9 and TRBJ2-1, with TRBD1 identical over 7 bases. Germline CDR1 and CDR2: SEHNR and FQNEAQ (reference sequence). The CDR3 is 12 amino acids. After removal of 5 bases from V and 8 bases from J, the junction contained 3 bases not matched to a gene. CDR3 coding DNA: TGTGCCAGCAGCACGACAGGGTATGAGCAGTTCTTC. It is translated as CASSTTGYEQFF.

The chain employs TRBV10-1 and TRBJ2-5; 12 bases agree with TRBD2. There are 16 residues in the CDR3. V lost 5 bases, J lost 2 bases, and 6 bases stayed unmatched. CDR1 is WNHNN and CDR2 is SYGVQD in the germline V gene (reference sequence). This CDR3 reads CASSPLTSGGQETQYF. The CDR3 region has the DNA TGCGCCAGCAGTCCACTCACTAGCGGGGGGCAAGAGACCCAGTACTTC.

The chain is built from TRBV12-3 or TRBV12-4 and TRBJ1-4; D gene unclear. This CDR3 comprises 11 residues. Trimming shortened V by 1 base and J by 8 bases, and 2 bases separated the two germline ends. CDR3 sequence reads: CASSLVEKLFF. The CDR3 nucleotides are TGTGCCAGCAGTTTAGTAGAAAAACTGTTTTTT.

The chain combines TRBV27 with TRBJ2-1; unclear D gene. CDR1 MNHEY and CDR2 SMNVEV come from the germline V gene (reference sequence). The CDR3 consists of 14 residues. Trimming removed 4 bases from V and 0 bases from J, with 7 bases in between. In DNA, the CDR3 is TGTGCCAGCAGTTCCAATCCCTCCTACAATGAGCAGTTCTTC. This codes for CASSSNPSYNEQFF.

This CDR3 reads CASSTLAGPYNEQFF. The CDR3 DNA sequence: TGTGCCAGCAGCACCTTAGCGGGGCCCTACAATGAGCAGTTCTTC. The chain links TRBV7-2 to TRBJ2-1; 8 bases fit TRBD2. The CDR3 is made up of 15 amino acids. Germline lookup yields CDR1 SGHTA and CDR2 FQGNSA. V shed 5 bases, J shed 2 bases, and the junction held 5 bases outside the gene matches.

This clone has a handful of counts. This chain links TRBV6-4 with TRBJ2-4; 8 bases match TRBD1. The CDR3 is made up of 13 amino acids. Germline-derived CDR1 and CDR2 are MRHNA and SNTAGT. V lost 6 bases to trimming and J lost 8 bases; unmatched junction nucleotides: 6. CDR3 amino acids: CASSHDRGDIQYF. The DNA of the CDR3 is TGTGCCAGCAGCCATGACAGGGGTGACATTCAGTACTTC.

The chain has TRBV2 and TRBJ1-4; perhaps TRBD1 as D (6 bases). Germline V gene lookup returns CDR1 SNHLY and CDR2 FYNNEI. The CDR3 contains 15 residues. The V end lost 2 bases, the J end lost 2 bases, and 9 bases lay between the germline ends. CDR3 residues: CASSESGVTNEKLFF. The CDR3 bases are TGTGCCAGCAGTGAATCAGGGGTGACTAATGAAAAACTGTTTTTT.

The rearrangement uses TRBV6-4 and TRBJ1-2; TRBD1 matches 9 bases. V shed 6 bases and J 3 bases; nucleotides not matched to a gene: 8. The CDR3 has 15 residues. CDR1 is MRHNA, CDR2 SNTAGT, per germline. The CDR3 coding sequence is TGTGCCAGCAGGACCCACAGGGGGCAGGACTATGGCTACACCTTC. This encodes CASRTHRGQDYGYTF.

This clone showed up just once. This chain links TRBV5-1 with TRBJ1-4, with D unresolved. CDR3 length equals 15 residues. The germline CDR1 and CDR2 sequences are SGHRS and YFSETQ. V gave up 0 bases and J gave up 5 bases, with 11 bases separating them. The DNA of the CDR3 is TGCGCCAGCAGCTTGGGTACTGCCTCAAATGAAAAACTGTTTTTT. As protein: CASSLGTASNEKLFF.

This clone was observed a single time. V usage is TRBV29-1 and J usage is TRBJ2-2; D unresolved. V was cut by 4 bases and J by 1 base, with 16 bases left in between. Germline CDR1 reads SQVTM; CDR2 reads ANQGSEA. This CDR3 region has 16 residues. For the CDR3, the DNA is TGCAGCGTTGCAGTTACCGGGTACGGGAACACCGGGGAGCTGTTTTTT. This codes for CSVAVTGYGNTGELFF.

This clone was observed a handful of times. The V and J genes are TRBV5-6 and TRBJ1-6; D gene uncertain. The length of the CDR3 is 16 residues. V lost 0 bases and J lost 4, with 11 bases in between. The germline V gene has CDR1 SGHDT and CDR2 YYEEEE. In nucleotides, the CDR3 is TGTGCCAGCAGCTTGGCCGGGGAGGCATATAATTCACCCCTCCACTTT. It codes for CASSLAGEAYNSPLHF. Variable domain in full (rest from reference TRBV5-6 and TRBJ1-6): DAGVTQSPTHLIKTRGQQVTLRCSPKSGHDTVSWYQQALGQGPQFIFQYYEEEERQRGNFPDRFSGHQFPNYSSELNVNALLLGDSALYLCASSLAGEAYNSPLHFGNGTRLTVT.

Here the CDR3 DNA reads TGTGCCAGCTCTACAAGCGGCCAGCGGGGGGCCAAAAACATTCAGTACTTC. Encoded protein: CASSTSGQRGAKNIQYF. The genes are TRBV18 and TRBJ2-4; 8 bases agree with TRBD2. After removal of 6 bases from V and 1 base from J, the junction contained 11 bases not matched to a gene. The germline V gene has CDR1 KGHSH and CDR2 LQKENI. The CDR3 loop spans 17 amino acids.

The chain uses TRBV2 and TRBJ1-5; unclear D gene. The CDR3 contains 13 residues. The ends were cut back, 8 bases at V and 4 bases at J, with 12 bases in the middle. From germline, CDR1 is SNHLY and CDR2 FYNNEI. The CDR3 sequence is CASGREVNQPQHF. The DNA for the CDR3 is TGTGCCAGCGGCCGGGAGGTAAATCAGCCCCAGCATTTT.

This sequence joins TRBV30 and TRBJ1-1; no firm D call. There are 11 residues in the CDR3. The germline V gene encodes CDR1 GTSNPN and CDR2 SVGIG (reference sequence). CDR3 residues: CAGRGNTEAFF. The CDR3 nucleotides read TGTGCAGGGCGGGGGAACACTGAAGCTTTCTTT.

The J gene is TRBJ1-4, the V gene TRBV19, with TRBD1 as a possible D gene (6 bases). Germline V gene lookup returns CDR1 LNHDA and CDR2 SQIVND (reference sequence). The CDR3 totals 14 residues. V gave up 7 bases and J gave up 2 bases, with 11 bases separating them. The CDR3 bases are TGTGCCAGTACCCAGCAGGGGACTAATGAAAAACTGTTTTTT. Amino acid sequence: CASTQQGTNEKLFF.

The chain employs TRBV5-6 and TRBJ1-2; the match to TRBD1 covers 8 bases. The germline gives CDR1 SGHDT, CDR2 YYEEEE. This CDR3 contains 14 residues. The trim removed 5 bases at V and 7 bases at J, leaving 10 bases unmatched. CDR3 coding DNA: TGTGCCAGCAGATCGACAGGGGTCGGAGCTGGCTACACCTTC. It is translated as CASRSTGVGAGYTF.

In its sample, this clone was seen a few times. The chain has TRBV5-8 and TRBJ2-1; 12 bases fit TRBD1. V shed 3 bases and J 3 bases; nucleotides not matched to a gene: 10. Germline V gives CDR1 SGHTS, CDR2 YDEGEE. This CDR3 comprises 18 residues. DNA of the CDR3: TGTGCCAGCAGCTCTAACCGGGACAGGGGGCGCAGCTACAATGAGCAGTTCTTC. Its translation: CASSSNRDRGRSYNEQFF.

This clone was seen only a few times. The chain recombines TRBV5-5 with TRBJ1-2; weak D call: TRBD1 (5 bases). The germline V and J ends were trimmed by 0 bases and 4 bases, with 10 bases remaining between them. This CDR3 is 14 amino acids long. Germline CDR1 SGHKS, CDR2 YYEKEE (reference sequence). The CDR3 sequence is CASSLVGGGYGYTF. In DNA, the CDR3 is TGTGCCAGCAGCTTGGTTGGGGGAGGCTATGGCTACACCTTC.

A few counts support this clone. The J gene is TRBJ1-5, the V gene TRBV2, with 9 bases that match TRBD1. Germline V CDR1 and CDR2: SNHLY, FYNNEI. J lost 6 bases, V lost 6 bases, and 6 bases had no gene match. The CDR3 extends over 14 amino acids. The CDR3 loop reads CASRGQGLFQPQHF. The CDR3 nucleotides read TGTGCCAGCAGGGGACAGGGTCTATTTCAGCCCCAGCATTTT.

This clone was counted a few times. The chain recombines TRBV7-2 with TRBJ2-5; D gene ambiguous. CDR1 is SGHTA, CDR2 FQGNSA, per germline. The V gene lost 4 bases and the J gene lost 5 bases, with 5 bases spanning the gap. CDR3 length equals 11 residues. As DNA, the CDR3 is TGTGCCAGCAGCTCACGGGAGACCCAGTACTTC. This sequence encodes CASSSRETQYF. Full variable domain (remainder filled in from reference TRBV7-2 and TRBJ2-5): GAGVSQSPSNKVTEKGKDVELRCDPISGHTALYWYRQSLGQGLEFLIYFQGNSAPDKSGLPSDRFSAERTGGSVSTLTIQRTQQEDSAVYLCASSSRETQYFGPGTRLLVL.

The J gene is TRBJ2-5, the V gene TRBV6-1, with a tentative D call TRBD1 (5 bases). Trimming cost V 1 base and J 3 bases, with 15 bases left between them. Germline V lookup: CDR1 MNHNS, CDR2 SASEGT. This CDR3 spans 16 amino acids. CDR3 protein: CASSEGPRVREETQYF. The CDR3 coding sequence is TGTGCCAGCAGTGAAGGGCCTCGGGTCAGGGAAGAGACCCAGTACTTC.